This T cell receptor beta chain was sequenced in a study of blood T cell repertoires in COVID-19. Produced via immunoSEQ multiplex PCR; TCRdb's table is partial and in-frame only. Of a few hundred thousand clones in the sample, 88% are singletons; the top ten hold about 4.7%. Germline trimming cut 10 bases from V and 4 bases from J; bases unmatched to any gene: 3. The CDR3 covers 12 residues. Germline V CDR1 and CDR2: ENHRY, SYGVKD. The V gene is TRBV10-3, the J gene TRBJ1-5; 8 nucleotides line up with TRBD1. Material for sequencing was PBMCs or T cells enriched from blood (not recorded which). This clonotype was sampled from a man aged 25 to 45 who had recovered from COVID-19. This CDR3 reads CATRQGNQPQHF. The CDR3 DNA sequence: TGTGCCACCCGACAGGGGAATCAGCCCCAGCATTTT.